A single sample gave rise to the 17 T cell receptor beta chains below, sequenced in a study of blood T cells in healthy people across ages (dated by TCRdb to the mid-2010s). Library prep was done by 5' RACE. A second PCR of about 6 to 12 cycles was performed with a sample-barcoded 5' primer and a J-beta primer mix. In TCRdb, the public reads were trimmed at Q25 with fastp and aligned with MiXCR, with productive beta chains retained. CDR3 protein sequences are deduplicated, and each keeps its most common genes and DNA. The sample table records some 1.8 million distinct CDR3 sequences; roughly 43% of these occur just once. About 21% of the sample comes from the top ten. Material: blood. The receptors come from a human donor in good health.

V usage is TRBV6-2 or TRBV6-3 and J usage is TRBJ1-5, with TRBD1 identical over 11 bases. The germline V gene encodes CDR1 MNHEY and CDR2 SVGEGT. This CDR3 is built from 16 residues. With V trimmed by 8 bases and J by 6 bases, 12 bases remained unmatched. The CDR3 DNA is TGTGCCAGCGGGCGTTCCGGGACAGGGGGTTGTCAGCCCCAGCATTTT. Its translation: CASGRSGTGGCQPQHF.

The gene calls are TRBV29-1 and TRBJ1-2; 8 nucleotides align to TRBD1. The length of the CDR3 is 14 residues. In germline, CDR1 is SQVTM, CDR2 ANQGSEA. V was clipped by 4 bases and J by 0 bases; unmatched bases: 4. The CDR3 here is CSVGQGASNYGYTF. For the CDR3, the DNA is TGCAGCGTTGGGCAGGGGGCCTCTAACTATGGCTACACCTTC.

The V and J genes are TRBV18 and TRBJ1-1, with D perhaps TRBD1 (5 bases). The CDR3 covers 15 residues. Germline CDR1 reads KGHSH; CDR2 reads LQKENI. The germline V and J ends were trimmed by 3 bases and 1 base, with 12 bases remaining between them. The CDR3 loop is CASSPVYGANTEAFF. The CDR3 DNA follows: TGTGCCAGCTCACCCGTATACGGGGCGAACACTGAAGCTTTCTTT.

Regarding this clonotype: An end of the junction does not agree with germline; a read error may underlie this. This CDR3 reads CACSGVGGTYEQYF. Here the CDR3 DNA reads TGTGCCTGCAGCGGAGTAGGGGGGACCTACGAGCAGTACTTC. The chain joins TRBV6-5 to TRBJ2-7; TRBD1 or TRBD2 may be the D gene (6 bases each). The CDR3 covers 14 residues. Germline loops: CDR1 MNHEY, CDR2 SVGAGI.

This clonotype was detected a few times. The gene calls are TRBV4-3 and TRBJ2-1, with D possibly TRBD1 on 5 matching bases. The germline V gene encodes CDR1 LGHNA and CDR2 YSLEER. Trimming took 3 bases from V and 7 from J, leaving 10 bases between them. CDR3 length equals 13 residues. The CDR3 loop is CASSQSRVNEQFF. The DNA of the CDR3 is TGCGCCAGCAGCCAGTCCAGGGTTAATGAGCAGTTCTTC.

This clonotype has a handful of counts. V usage is TRBV7-2 and J usage is TRBJ2-4; 7 bases line up with TRBD2. This CDR3 comprises 16 residues. The J segment lost 1 base and the V segment lost 5 bases, leaving 8 bases of the junction unmatched. Germline CDR1 is SGHTA and CDR2 is FQGNSA. The CDR3 reads CASSPRGDVAKNIQYF. CDR3 sequence (DNA): TGTGCCAGCAGCCCTCGGGGGGACGTTGCCAAAAACATTCAGTACTTC.

The chain has TRBV29-1 and TRBJ2-7, with TRBD1 matching 11 bases. The CDR3 extends over 13 amino acids. CDR1 and CDR2 from the germline V gene are SQVTM and ANQGSEA. The V and J ends lost 4 bases and 6 bases, in that order; junction bases with no gene match: 5. The CDR3 nucleotides are TGCAGCGTTGGGGACAGGGGGTGGTCCGAGCAGTACTTC. Translation gives CSVGDRGWSEQYF.

This chain uses TRBV20-1 with TRBJ2-3, with 8 positions matching TRBD2. V was clipped by 0 bases and J by 0 bases; unmatched bases: 14. Germline V gene sequence: CDR1 DFQATT, CDR2 SNEGSKA (reference sequence). CDR3 length: 19 residues. CDR3 residues: CSARDFRTSGYPSTDTQYF. The DNA of the CDR3 is TGCAGTGCTAGAGACTTTCGAACTAGCGGTTACCCTAGCACAGATACGCAGTATTTT.

The rearrangement links TRBV28 to TRBJ2-6; tentatively, D is TRBD1 (5 bases). The germline CDR1 and CDR2 sequences are MDHEN and SYDVKM. V was cut by 5 bases and J by 2 bases, with 13 bases left in between. This CDR3 comprises 16 residues. CDR3 DNA: TGTGCCAGCAGTCTCGCAGGGTTCCCTGGGGCCAACGTCCTGACTTTC. Translating it yields CASSLAGFPGANVLTF. Full variable domain (outside the CDR3, taken from reference TRBV28 and TRBJ2-6): DVKVTQSSRYLVKRTGEKVFLECVQDMDHENMFWYRQDPGLGLRLIYFSYDVKMKEKGDIPEGYSVSREKKERFSLILESASTNQTSMYLCASSLAGFPGANVLTFGAGSRLTVL.

This chain links TRBV27 with TRBJ1-1, with 7 bases that match TRBD1. The CDR3 totals 18 residues. The germline V gene has CDR1 MNHEY and CDR2 SMNVEV (reference sequence). With 5 bases clipped from V and 2 bases from J, the junction kept 17 bases outside the gene matches. The CDR3 nucleotides are TGTGCCAGCAGTCCCTCTAGGACAGGATTAGGGTCAAACACTGAAGCTTTCTTT. The encoded protein is CASSPSRTGLGSNTEAFF.

Remarks on this clonotype: This may be a read error: a much more frequent sequence differs by one nucleotide. The gene calls are TRBV4-3 and TRBJ2-7, with D uncertain. The CDR3 length is 15 residues. V lost 0 bases, J lost 5 bases, and 14 bases lay in between. Germline V gives CDR1 LGHNA, CDR2 YSLEER. The chain's CDR3 is CASSQDFTPSDEQYF. The CDR3 bases are TGCGCCAGCAGCCAAGATTTCACCCCAAGCGACGAGCAGTACTTC.

The V call is TRBV20-1, the J call TRBJ1-5, with TRBD1 identical over 7 bases. Germline-derived CDR1 and CDR2 are DFQATT and SNEGSKA (reference sequence). The CDR3 is 13 amino acids. After removal of 3 bases from V and 7 bases from J, the junction contained 6 bases not matched to a gene. CDR3 region: CSASVLTGQPQHF. In DNA, the CDR3 is TGCAGTGCTAGCGTTTTGACAGGGCAGCCCCAGCATTTT.

The rearrangement uses TRBV4-1 and TRBJ1-2; D unresolved. Germline lookup yields CDR1 MGHRA and CDR2 YSYEKL. The V and J ends lost 1 base and 0 bases respectively, with 12 bases between them. The length of the CDR3 is 16 residues. DNA for the CDR3: TGCGCCAGCAGCCAAGTCCTTTTACAGTCTAACTATGGCTACACCTTC. It specifies CASSQVLLQSNYGYTF.

The chain couples TRBV15 to TRBJ1-2; D is ambiguous. CDR1 is LNHNV and CDR2 is YYDKDF in the germline V gene (reference sequence). Trimming pared 0 bases from V and 4 bases from J, leaving 12 bases between. The CDR3 runs to 15 residues. The CDR3, as DNA: TGTGCCACCAGCAGAGATAGAGCCCTGAGCTATGGCTACACCTTC. Amino acids: CATSRDRALSYGYTF.

This chain links TRBV6-1 with TRBJ1-1; no reliable D call. The CDR3 extends over 13 amino acids. Germline V lookup: CDR1 MNHNS, CDR2 SASEGT. V lost 2 bases to trimming and J lost 5 bases, with 9 bases between them. DNA for the CDR3: TGTGCCAGCAGTGAATTTTTCGGAACTGAAGCTTTCTTT. Protein: CASSEFFGTEAFF.

V gene TRBV9 combines with J gene TRBJ2-7; perhaps TRBD1 as D (5 bases). The CDR3 has 17 amino acids. Germline V CDR1 and CDR2: SGDLS, YYNGEE. The ends were cut back, 0 bases at V and 4 bases at J, with 20 bases in the middle. CDR3 DNA: TGTGCCAGCAGCGTAGAGGCAGGGCACTATTTGGGGTACGAGCAGTACTTC. This translates into CASSVEAGHYLGYEQYF. The whole variable domain, remainder taken from reference TRBV9 and TRBJ2-7, is DSGVTQTPKHLITATGQRVTLRCSPRSGDLSVYWYQQSLDQGLQFLIQYYNGEERAKGNILERFSAQQFPDLHSELNLSSLELGDSALYFCASSVEAGHYLGYEQYFGPGTRLTVT.

This clonotype has only a few counts. The chain has TRBV5-1 and TRBJ2-5; 8 bases fit TRBD1. CDR1 is SGHRS, CDR2 YFSETQ, per germline. This CDR3 has 15 residues. The ends lost 7 bases at V and 4 bases at J; junction bases unmatched: 12. The CDR3 loop is CASEGSGTGGETQYF. The CDR3 DNA is TGCGCCAGCGAAGGATCGGGGACAGGCGGAGAGACCCAGTACTTC.